This is a list of T cell receptor beta chains from one sample in a study of beta chain features in type 1 diabetes. Generated by immunoSEQ multiplex PCR, the TCRdb table keeps only in-frame clones and is missing some. The sample shows hundreds of thousands of clones, about an eighth of them seen only once. The sample taken for sequencing was naive CD4+ T cells from blood. These receptors originate from a man in his late teens or twenties with type 1 diabetes. Each CDR3 is given with its conserved first and last residue. A D gene is named only where the DNA matches it firmly. A row's size may be missing; if present it is once, few, many or a size class.

CDR3aa | CDR3nt | j_gene | v_gene | abundance | d_gene
CASSENNYGYTF | TGTGCCAGCAGTGAGAACAACTATGGCTACACCTTC | TRBJ1-2 | TRBV2 | few | NA
CAWSLGSGGNEQFF | TGTGCCTGGAGTCTCGGGAGCGGAGGGAATGAGCAGTTCTTC | TRBJ2-1 | TRBV30 | NA | NA
CASRASGRAIEQFF | TGTGCCAGTAGAGCTAGCGGGAGGGCCATTGAGCAGTTCTTC | TRBJ2-1 | TRBV19 | NA | TRBD2
CSVGQRNTEAFF | TGCAGCGTTGGACAGAGGAACACTGAAGCTTTCTTT | TRBJ1-1 | TRBV29-1 | NA | NA
CASKDYESYNEQFF | TGTGCCAGCAAAGATTACGAGTCCTACAATGAGCAGTTCTTC | TRBJ2-1 | TRBV7-2 | few | NA
CASSGGTAYGYTF | TGTGCCAGCAGTGGTGGGACAGCCTATGGCTACACCTTC | TRBJ1-2 | TRBV2 | NA | TRBD1
CASSLQAESYEQYF | TGTGCCAGCAGCCTCCAAGCGGAGTCCTACGAGCAGTACTTC | TRBJ2-7 | TRBV7-2 | NA | NA
CASSQAGQGGEQFF | TGCGCCAGCAGCCAAGCCGGACAGGGTGGAGAGCAGTTCTTC | TRBJ2-1 | TRBV4-1 | NA | TRBD1
CASSIDRGRTTGELFF | TGTGCCAGTAGTATAGATCGGGGAAGGACGACCGGGGAGCTGTTTTTT | TRBJ2-2 | TRBV19 | NA | NA
CASSVAAGGNSYEQYF | TGTGCCAGCAGCGTTGCCGCAGGGGGCAACTCCTACGAGCAGTACTTC | TRBJ2-7 | TRBV9 | NA | TRBD1
CASSPNTGELFF | TGTGCCAGCTCACCGAACACCGGGGAGCTGTTTTTT | TRBJ2-2 | TRBV18 | few | NA
CSARPTYEQYF | TGCAGTGCTCGACCCACTTACGAGCAGTACTTC | TRBJ2-7 | TRBV20-1 | few | NA
CASSPDRGRYNEQFF | TGTGCCAGCAGTCCTGACAGGGGGCGTTACAATGAGCAGTTCTTC | TRBJ2-1 | TRBV7-2 | NA | TRBD1
CASSLLPWGSRGTEAFF | TGTGCCAGCTCCCTTCTTCCCTGGGGGTCTCGGGGCACTGAAGCTTTCTTT | TRBJ1-1 | TRBV7-9 | NA | NA
CASSNPSGSEQETQYF | TGCGCCAGCAGCAACCCTAGCGGGAGTGAACAAGAGACCCAGTACTTC | TRBJ2-5 | TRBV5-1 | NA | TRBD2
CSVGTEGRTPLHF | TGCAGCGTTGGGACCGAGGGCAGGACACCCCTCCACTTT | TRBJ1-6 | TRBV29-1 | few | NA
CASSRTGFAVSGANVLTF | TGTGCCAGCAGTCGAACAGGGTTTGCCGTCTCTGGGGCCAACGTCCTGACTTTC | TRBJ2-6 | TRBV2 | NA | NA
CASSRRQGVYEQYF | TGTGCCAGCTCACGGAGACAGGGGGTCTACGAGCAGTACTTC | TRBJ2-7 | TRBV18 | NA | TRBD1
CASSLSTGVGMDTQYF | TGTGCCAGCAGCTTAAGTACAGGGGTGGGTATGGATACGCAGTATTTT | TRBJ2-3 | TRBV7-2 | NA | TRBD1
CASRRTGGISYEQYF | TGTGCCAGCAGACGTACAGGGGGTATCTCCTACGAGCAGTACTTC | TRBJ2-7 | TRBV28 | NA | TRBD1
CASSQVDRESYEQYF | TGCGCCAGCAGCCAAGTTGACAGGGAAAGCTACGAGCAGTACTTC | TRBJ2-7 | TRBV4-3 | few | TRBD1
CASSVVGGTETQYF | TGTGCCAGCAGCGTAGTTGGGGGAACAGAGACCCAGTACTTC | TRBJ2-5 | TRBV9 | NA | NA
CASSWMERNTQYF | TGTGCCAGCAGCTGGATGGAAAGAAATACGCAGTATTTT | TRBJ2-3 | TRBV11-2 | NA | NA
CAWSHGHSNQPQHF | TGTGCCTGGAGTCACGGTCATAGCAATCAGCCCCAGCATTTT | TRBJ1-5 | TRBV30 | few | NA
CAWSGLLYEQYF | TGTGCCTGGAGTGGGCTTCTCTACGAGCAGTACTTC | TRBJ2-7 | TRBV30 | few | NA
CASSTGATNYGYTF | TGTGCCAGCAGTACAGGAGCCACTAACTATGGCTACACCTTC | TRBJ1-2 | TRBV28 | few | NA
CASSIRTSGPVANEQFF | TGTGCCAGCAGCATCCGGACTAGCGGCCCCGTTGCAAATGAGCAGTTCTTC | TRBJ2-1 | TRBV9 | NA | TRBD2
CASSLLTRQGIFQPQHF | TGTGCCAGCAGTTTATTAACAAGACAGGGAATATTTCAGCCCCAGCATTTT | TRBJ1-5 | TRBV27 | NA | TRBD1
CASSIGRQGADGYTF | TGTGCCAGTAGTATAGGACGGCAGGGTGCAGATGGCTACACCTTC | TRBJ1-2 | TRBV19 | few | NA
CSVDGDRSGAQHF | TGCAGCGTTGATGGGGACAGGTCGGGGGCCCAGCATTTT | TRBJ1-5 | TRBV29-1 | few | TRBD1
CSGVDSLGGELFF | TGCAGCGGTGTGGACTCCCTGGGCGGGGAGCTGTTTTTT | TRBJ2-2 | TRBV29-1 | few | NA
CASSLDGGRALNEQFF | TGTGCCAGCAGCTTGGATGGCGGGAGGGCCCTCAATGAGCAGTTCTTC | TRBJ2-1 | TRBV5-4 | few | TRBD2
CASSLGQLIDEQYF | TGTGCCAGCAGCTTGGGACAGCTAATTGACGAGCAGTACTTC | TRBJ2-7 | TRBV7-9 | NA | TRBD1
CASSFSSGTVQETQYF | TGCGCCAGCAGCTTTAGTAGCGGGACGGTTCAAGAGACCCAGTACTTC | TRBJ2-5 | TRBV5-1 | few | TRBD2
CASSERQGYEQYF | TGTGCCAGCAGTGAAAGACAGGGGTACGAGCAGTACTTC | TRBJ2-7 | TRBV6-1 | NA | TRBD1
CASSLGSGKAETQYF | TGTGCCAGCAGTCTCGGTTCGGGGAAGGCAGAGACCCAGTACTTC | TRBJ2-5 | TRBV7-3 | NA | NA
CASSPRTVSLREQYF | TGTGCCAGCTCACCACGGACAGTTTCTCTTCGGGAGCAGTACTTC | TRBJ2-7 | TRBV18 | few | NA
CASSWTDSNQPQHF | TGCGCCAGCAGCTGGACTGATAGCAATCAGCCCCAGCATTTT | TRBJ1-5 | TRBV4-1 | NA | NA
CASSSWDEQYF | TGTGCCAGCAGCTCGTGGGACGAGCAGTACTTC | TRBJ2-7 | TRBV13 | NA | NA
CASSPDNSYEQYF | TGCGCCAGCAGCCCCGACAACTCCTACGAGCAGTACTTC | TRBJ2-7 | TRBV5-1 | few | NA
CASSEKTGTDTQYF | TGTGCCAGCAGCGAAAAGACAGGGACAGATACGCAGTATTTT | TRBJ2-3 | TRBV5-4 | NA | TRBD1